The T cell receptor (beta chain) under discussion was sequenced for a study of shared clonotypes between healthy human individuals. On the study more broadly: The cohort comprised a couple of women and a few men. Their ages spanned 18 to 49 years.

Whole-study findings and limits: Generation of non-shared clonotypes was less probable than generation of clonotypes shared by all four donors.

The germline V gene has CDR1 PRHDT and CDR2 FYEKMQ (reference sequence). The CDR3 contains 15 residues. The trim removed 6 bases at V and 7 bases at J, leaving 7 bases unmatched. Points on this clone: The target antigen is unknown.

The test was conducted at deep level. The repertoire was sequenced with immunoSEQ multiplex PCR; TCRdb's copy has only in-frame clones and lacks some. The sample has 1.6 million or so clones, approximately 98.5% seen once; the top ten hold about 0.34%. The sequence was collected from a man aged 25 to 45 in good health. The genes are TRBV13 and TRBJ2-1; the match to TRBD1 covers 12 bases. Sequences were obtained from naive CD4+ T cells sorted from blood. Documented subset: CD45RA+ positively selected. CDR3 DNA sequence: TGTGCCAGCAGGCGGTGGGGACAGGGGGCGAATGAGCAGTTCTTC. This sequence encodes CASRRWGQGANEQFF. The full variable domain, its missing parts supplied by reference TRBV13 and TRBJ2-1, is AAGVIQSPRHLIKEKRETATLKCYPIPRHDTVYWYQQGPGQDPQFLISFYEKMQSDKGSIPDRFSAQQFSDYHSELNMSSLELGDSALYFCASRRWGQGANEQFFGPGTRLTVL.